Shown below are 32 T cell receptor beta chains from a single sample sequenced in a study of cytomegalovirus exposure and HLA in healthy donors. PCR involved 60 Vbeta and 13 Jbeta primers. This table comes from immunoSEQ multiplex PCR, and its TCRdb copy is limited to in-frame clones, with some not included. This table has approximately 150,000 clones, 80% to 85% appearing once. The sequenced material came from PBMCs. These receptors were taken from a human donor in good health.

This clone was observed once. The chain carries TRBV4-3 and TRBJ2-4; TRBD2 aligns across 8 bases. This CDR3 has 16 residues. V lost 0 bases to trimming and J lost 7 bases; unmatched junction nucleotides: 8. Per germline, CDR1 LGHNA and CDR2 YSLEER. This chain's CDR3 is CASSQDWRGVENIQYF. DNA for the CDR3: TGCGCCAGCAGCCAAGATTGGCGGGGGGTAGAGAACATTCAGTACTTC.

V is TRBV18 and J is TRBJ2-7; TRBD2 matches at 7 bases. This CDR3 is built from 14 residues. The junction had 6 bases not matched to a gene; V was cut back by 3 bases and J by 4 bases. Germline CDR1 reads KGHSH; CDR2 reads LQKENI. The CDR3 sequence is CASSPGQAGYEQYF. The DNA for the CDR3 is TGTGCCAGCTCACCGGGTCAAGCGGGGTACGAGCAGTACTTC.

This rearrangement joins TRBV7-8 to TRBJ2-1; D unresolved. Looked up from germline, CDR1 is SGHVS and CDR2 is FQNEAQ. This CDR3 has 15 amino acids. Trimming removed 0 bases at V and 1 base at J, with 7 bases between. The CDR3 loop reads CASSLARLSYNEQFF. CDR3 coding DNA: TGTGCCAGCAGCTTAGCGCGCCTTTCCTACAATGAGCAGTTCTTC.

V usage is TRBV7-8 and J usage is TRBJ2-2; 9 nucleotides match TRBD1. CDR3 length: 16 residues. Germline lookup yields CDR1 SGHVS and CDR2 FQNEAQ. Germline trimming cut 1 base from V and 6 bases from J; bases unmatched to any gene: 6. CDR3 sequence reads: CASSLVPWTGAGELFF. Here the CDR3 DNA reads TGTGCCAGCAGCTTAGTGCCCTGGACAGGGGCCGGGGAGCTGTTTTTT.

V gene TRBV2 combines with J gene TRBJ2-7; no reliable D call. V lost 6 bases and J 5 bases, leaving 14 bases between the germline ends. This CDR3 has 13 residues. CDR1 SNHLY and CDR2 FYNNEI come from the germline V gene. CDR3 region: CASSQLLRDEQYF. Written as DNA, the CDR3 is TGTGCCAGCAGCCAATTACTGCGAGACGAGCAGTACTTC.

This sequence joins TRBV5-4 and TRBJ1-1; 7 nucleotides agree with TRBD1. The V segment lost 5 bases and the J segment 3 bases; nucleotides outside the gene matches: 7. From germline, CDR1 is SGHNT and CDR2 YYREEE (reference sequence). The CDR3 runs 14 residues. The CDR3 DNA reads TGTGCCAGCAGAACCGACAGGGTCCACACTGAAGCTTTCTTT. This sequence encodes CASRTDRVHTEAFF.

V usage is TRBV18 and J usage is TRBJ1-1; D is unclear. The V end was cut by 3 bases, the J end by 6 bases, with 14 bases between. The CDR3 has 14 amino acids. CDR1 KGHSH and CDR2 LQKENI come from the germline V gene. The CDR3 loop reads CASSPQPESPEAFF. In DNA, the CDR3 is TGTGCCAGCTCACCGCAACCGGAGTCCCCTGAAGCTTTCTTT.

V gene TRBV5-6 combines with J gene TRBJ1-1; no clear D. With 3 bases removed from V and 4 bases from J, the gap between germline ends came to 10 bases. This CDR3 region has 13 residues. CDR1 and CDR2 from the germline V gene are SGHDT and YYEEEE. The CDR3 protein is CASSSLVSTEAFF. CDR3 DNA: TGTGCCAGCAGCTCTTTGGTGAGCACTGAAGCTTTCTTT. Drawing the rest from reference TRBV5-6 and TRBJ1-1, the complete variable domain is DAGVTQSPTHLIKTRGQQVTLRCSPKSGHDTVSWYQQALGQGPQFIFQYYEEEERQRGNFPDRFSGHQFPNYSSELNVNALLLGDSALYLCASSSLVSTEAFFGQGTRLTVV.

V gene TRBV4-3 combines with J gene TRBJ1-6, with D perhaps TRBD1 (6 bases). Trimming pared 0 bases from V and 9 bases from J, leaving 18 bases between. The CDR3 runs 17 residues. Germline CDR1 and CDR2: LGHNA and YSLEER. The CDR3 is CASSQEDPRQAVSPLHF. The CDR3 DNA is TGCGCCAGCAGCCAAGAAGATCCTCGACAGGCGGTTTCACCCCTCCACTTT.

The chain carries TRBV5-1 and TRBJ2-3; D may be TRBD2 (6 bases). CDR3 length equals 14 residues. CDR1 is SGHRS and CDR2 is YFSETQ in the germline V gene. Trimming stripped 5 bases from V and 2 bases from J, with 12 bases between. CDR3 residues: CASRGGTITDTQYF. Written as DNA, the CDR3 is TGCGCCAGCAGGGGCGGGACCATCACAGATACGCAGTATTTT.

V is TRBV19 and J is TRBJ1-1; D may be TRBD1 (5 bases). The V gene lost 6 bases and the J gene lost 3 bases, with 11 bases spanning the gap. The CDR3 has 13 amino acids. Looked up from germline, CDR1 is LNHDA and CDR2 is SQIVND (reference sequence). The CDR3 DNA reads TGTGCCAGTAGCAAGGGGAGGTACACTGAAGCTTTCTTT. Protein product: CASSKGRYTEAFF.

The chain employs TRBV4-3 and TRBJ1-5, with 8 positions matching TRBD1. The junction had 3 bases not matched to a gene; V was cut back by 1 base and J by 4 bases. Germline lookup yields CDR1 LGHNA and CDR2 YSLEER. This CDR3 is built from 15 residues. The CDR3 DNA reads as TGCGCCAGCAGCCAAGGACAGGGGTCTAATCAGCCCCAGCATTTT. Encoded protein: CASSQGQGSNQPQHF.

In its sample, this clone was seen once. The J gene is TRBJ2-7, the V gene TRBV11-2, with D hard to call. V lost 5 bases and J 3 bases, leaving 5 bases between the germline ends. The CDR3 spans 11 residues. CDR1 and CDR2 (germline): SGHAT, FQNNGV. CDR3 sequence reads: CASSPLYEQYF. The DNA of the CDR3 is TGTGCCAGCAGCCCCCTCTACGAGCAGTACTTC.

The chain links TRBV7-2 to TRBJ1-2; D is perhaps TRBD1 (5 bases). Trimming left V 5 bases short and J 4 bases short, with 14 bases between. Per the germline V gene, CDR1 is SGHTA and CDR2 is FQGNSA. The length of the CDR3 is 14 residues. CDR3 in amino acids: CASSMGGEGYGYTF. Written as DNA, the CDR3 is TGTGCCAGCAGCATGGGGGGGGAGGGCTATGGCTACACCTTC. Supplemented by reference TRBV7-2 and TRBJ1-2, the full variable domain reads GAGVSQSPSNKVTEKGKDVELRCDPISGHTALYWYRQSLGQGLEFLIYFQGNSAPDKSGLPSDRFSAERTGGSVSTLTIQRTQQEDSAVYLCASSMGGEGYGYTFGSGTRLTVV.

The chain joins TRBV2 to TRBJ2-7, with D unclear. Germline V lookup: CDR1 SNHLY, CDR2 FYNNEI. The V and J ends lost 3 bases and 0 bases respectively, with 12 bases between them. CDR3 length: 15 amino acids. The CDR3 spells CASSESRTLSYEQYF. The CDR3 region has the DNA TGTGCCAGCAGTGAGAGCCGTACCCTCTCCTACGAGCAGTACTTC.

This rearrangement joins TRBV9 to TRBJ1-2; 8 bases are shared with TRBD1. The CDR3 length is 13 residues. From germline, CDR1 is SGDLS and CDR2 YYNGEE. V gave up 3 bases and J gave up 8 bases; unmatched junction bases: 6. For the CDR3, the DNA is TGTGCCAGCAGCGCCCCGACAGGGGTAGGCTACACCTTC. It is translated as CASSAPTGVGYTF.

This chain links TRBV5-4 with TRBJ2-3; D call uncertain. The CDR3 is 17 amino acids. Trimming shortened V by 4 bases and J by 1 base, and 19 bases separated the two germline ends. Germline V gene lookup returns CDR1 SGHNT and CDR2 YYREEE (reference sequence). CDR3 amino acids: CASSRPWRNSGTDTQYF. Written as DNA, the CDR3 is TGTGCCAGCAGCCGTCCGTGGAGAAATTCGGGCACAGATACGCAGTATTTT. The whole variable domain, remainder taken from reference TRBV5-4 and TRBJ2-3, is ETGVTQSPTHLIKTRGQQVTLRCSSQSGHNTVSWYQQALGQGPQFIFQYYREEENGRGNFPPRFSGLQFPNYSSELNVNALELDDSALYLCASSRPWRNSGTDTQYFGPGTRLTVL.

J is TRBJ1-3 and V is TRBV9, with TRBD1 identical over 7 bases. This CDR3 has 16 amino acids. The V segment lost 2 bases and the J segment 0 bases; nucleotides outside the gene matches: 5. Germline V CDR1 and CDR2: SGDLS, YYNGEE. This chain's CDR3 is CASSVAGGLSGNTIYF. The CDR3 region has the DNA TGTGCCAGCAGCGTCGCAGGGGGACTCTCTGGAAACACCATATATTTT.

The sample holds one count of this clone. The chain is built from TRBV19 and TRBJ1-5; D is uncertain. Trimming took 4 bases from V and 5 from J, leaving 18 bases between them. CDR1 LNHDA and CDR2 SQIVND come from the germline V gene (reference sequence). This CDR3 is 16 amino acids long. Written as DNA, the CDR3 is TGTGCCAGTAGTAATCGGGGATCTGGTCCCCATCAGCCCCAGCATTTT. Translating it yields CASSNRGSGPHQPQHF.

The chain employs TRBV7-3 and TRBJ2-3, with 9 bases fitting TRBD2. The V and J ends lost 5 bases and 2 bases, in that order; junction bases with no gene match: 5. Per germline, CDR1 SGHTA and CDR2 FQGTGA. The CDR3 totals 15 residues. CDR3 sequence (DNA): TGTGCCAGCAGCCGCGGGGGGGAATACACAGATACGCAGTATTTT. Protein: CASSRGGEYTDTQYF.

CDR3 sequence: CASSLERLGNEQFF. In nucleotides, the CDR3 is TGTGCCAGCAGCTTAGAGCGATTGGGCAATGAGCAGTTCTTC. The V gene is TRBV7-2, the J gene TRBJ2-1; D ambiguous. The CDR3 totals 14 residues. From germline, CDR1 is SGHTA and CDR2 FQGNSA. Between the trimmed V and J ends, which lost 1 base and 6 bases, there was a span of 10 bases.

This rearrangement joins TRBV7-2 to TRBJ2-5; 8 nucleotides agree with TRBD1. Germline trimming cut 2 bases from V and 1 base from J; bases unmatched to any gene: 3. This CDR3 is 15 amino acids long. Germline CDR1 is SGHTA and CDR2 is FQGNSA. The CDR3 spells CASSLRTGPQETQYF. Written as DNA, the CDR3 is TGTGCCAGCAGCTTAAGGACAGGGCCCCAAGAGACCCAGTACTTC.

V and J are TRBV27 and TRBJ1-6; D not certain. The V gene's germline CDR1 is MNHEY and CDR2 SMNVEV (reference sequence). The CDR3 covers 16 residues. V was clipped by 5 bases and J by 0 bases, with 11 bases between them. The chain's CDR3 is CASSTHRISYNSPLHF. Here the CDR3 DNA reads TGTGCCAGCAGTACGCACAGAATCTCCTATAATTCACCCCTCCACTTT.

The chain recombines TRBV2 with TRBJ2-1, with 11 positions matching TRBD1. Germline assignment: CDR1 SNHLY and CDR2 FYNNEI. Germline trimming cut 7 bases from V and 6 bases from J; bases unmatched to any gene: 8. This CDR3 contains 15 residues. The CDR3 DNA is TGTGCCAGCACCTTCGGACAGGGGGCATCCAATGAGCAGTTCTTC. As protein: CASTFGQGASNEQFF.

The V gene is TRBV5-6, the J gene TRBJ2-7; 9 bases map to TRBD1. CDR3 length: 13 amino acids. Germline CDR1 and CDR2: SGHDT and YYEEEE. V was clipped by 3 bases and J by 6 bases; unmatched bases: 4. The CDR3 DNA is TGTGCCAGCAGCTGGGGGGACAGGGCCGAGCAGTACTTC. It specifies CASSWGDRAEQYF.

The chain couples TRBV4-1 to TRBJ1-1; D ambiguous. Germline CDR1 MGHRA, CDR2 YSYEKL. Trimming left V 3 bases short and J 6 bases short, with 17 bases between. CDR3 length: 15 residues. The CDR3 DNA sequence: TGCGCCAGCAGCCACCCTGGACTGGGAACGGCTGAAGCTTTCTTT. It translates to CASSHPGLGTAEAFF.

This rearrangement joins TRBV5-1 to TRBJ1-5, with no clear D. The CDR3 length is 14 residues. V gave up 2 bases and J gave up 2 bases, with 8 bases separating them. Per germline, CDR1 SGHRS and CDR2 YFSETQ. CDR3 region: CASSFEGGNQPQHF. In DNA form, the CDR3 reads TGCGCCAGCAGCTTCGAGGGTGGCAATCAGCCCCAGCATTTT.

The chain recombines TRBV27 with TRBJ2-1, with 7 bases lining up with TRBD2. J gave up 8 bases and V 5 bases, and 6 bases lay outside the gene matches. The CDR3 length is 13 residues. Looked up from germline, CDR1 is MNHEY and CDR2 is SMNVEV (reference sequence). The CDR3 nucleotides read TGTGCCAGCAGTGCGGGACTATCCTATGAGCAGTTCTTC. Translated: CASSAGLSYEQFF.

This CDR3 reads CASSGRTGFETQYF. The DNA of the CDR3 is TGCGCCAGCAGCGGGCGGACAGGGTTTGAGACCCAGTACTTC. The chain has TRBV5-1 and TRBJ2-5; 8 nucleotides agree with TRBD1. Germline loops: CDR1 SGHRS, CDR2 YFSETQ. The CDR3 is made up of 14 amino acids. Trimming at V came to 4 bases and at J to 5 bases, leaving 7 bases not matched to a gene.

This clone was seen a handful of times. The chain uses TRBV5-1 and TRBJ1-1; D ambiguous. With 1 base removed from V and 2 bases from J, the gap between germline ends came to 6 bases. CDR3 length: 13 residues. Per germline, CDR1 SGHRS and CDR2 YFSETQ. The CDR3, as DNA: TGCGCCAGCAGCTTGTTGTCAAACACTGAAGCTTTCTTT. Protein sequence: CASSLLSNTEAFF.

The chain uses TRBV15 and TRBJ1-1; 8 bases fit TRBD1. J gave up 1 base and V 3 bases, and 1 base lay outside the gene matches. Germline V lookup: CDR1 LNHNV, CDR2 YYDKDF (reference sequence). The CDR3 totals 14 residues. Here the CDR3 DNA reads TGTGCCACCAGCAGGGACAGGGCGAACACTGAAGCTTTCTTT. Translating gives CATSRDRANTEAFF.

The chain has TRBV4-3 and TRBJ1-2; perhaps TRBD1 as D (5 bases). V dropped 1 base and J dropped 4 bases, with 7 bases sitting between them. There are 13 residues in the CDR3. CDR1 is LGHNA and CDR2 is YSLEER in the germline V gene. The CDR3 sequence: CASSQGGAYGYTF. CDR3 sequence (DNA): TGCGCCAGCAGCCAAGGCGGGGCCTATGGCTACACCTTC.